A selection of T cell receptor beta chains follows, all from one sample in a study of glioma-infiltrating T cells. MiXCR was run by TCRdb on the multiplex PCR reads, yielding one entry per CDR3 protein. The sample carries approximately 110,000 distinct CDR3 sequences, approximately 23% recorded once. The sample taken for sequencing was glioma tissue, nonneoplastic brain tissue, or PBMCs (not recorded which). Receptor source: a human donor with low-grade glioma or glioblastoma, undergoing nonglioma brain surgery, or in good health (not recorded which). CDR3s include the opening cysteine and the closing phenylalanine or tryptophan. The order of the fields is D gene, V gene, CDR3 length, clone size, J gene, CDR3 protein, CDR3 DNA. The D gene is left open where the match is weak. The size entry is marked missing in some rows and otherwise reads once, few, many or a size class.

D: TRBD1
V: TRBV3-1
length: 12
size: many
J: TRBJ2-7
CDR3: CASGTGSYEQYF
DNA: TGTGCCAGTGGGACAGGGAGTTACGAGCAGTACTTC

D: TRBD2
V: TRBV27
length: 16
size: NA
J: TRBJ2-3
CDR3: CASSLLTSVGTDTQNF
DNA: TGTGCCAGCAGCTTATTGACTAGCGTCGGCACAGATACGCAGAATTTT

D: TRBD2
V: TRBV6-1
length: 14
size: many
J: TRBJ2-1
CDR3: CASSLAGVYNEQFF
DNA: TGTGCCAGCAGCCTAGCGGGAGTATACAATGAGCAGTTCTTC

D: NA
V: TRBV30
length: 13
size: NA
J: TRBJ2-1
CDR3: CAWSMCGYNEQFF
DNA: TGTGCCTGGAGCATGTGCGGCTACAATGAGCAGTTCTTC

D: TRBD1
V: TRBV12-3/TRBV12-4
length: 12
size: many
J: TRBJ2-7
CDR3: CASRDRGREQYF
DNA: TGTGCCAGCCGGGACAGGGGGCGTGAGCAGTACTTC

D: NA
V: TRBV4-1
length: 16
size: many
J: TRBJ2-7
CDR3: CASSQVGREYPYEQYF
DNA: TGCGCCAGCAGCCAAGTGGGCCGGGAGTACCCCTACGAGCAGTACTTC

D: TRBD1
V: TRBV28
length: 16
size: NA
J: TRBJ1-1
CDR3: CATNTGGAGIVAEAFF
DNA: TGTGCCACCAACACAGGGGGGGCAGGCATCGTCGCTGAAGCTTTCTTT

D: TRBD1
V: TRBV7-9
length: 15
size: many
J: TRBJ2-5
CDR3: CASSEGTGIRETQYF
DNA: TGTGCCAGCAGCGAGGGGACAGGGATAAGGGAGACCCAGTACTTC

D: NA
V: TRBV28
length: 13
size: many
J: TRBJ2-7
CDR3: CASSLLGDYEQYF
DNA: TGTGCCAGCAGTCTGCTAGGGGACTACGAGCAGTACTTC

D: NA
V: TRBV6-6
length: 17
size: NA
J: TRBJ2-1
CDR3: CASSYSGSQAPYNEQFF
DNA: TGTGCCAGCAGTTACTCGGGTTCCCAGGCCCCGTACAATGAGCAGTTCTTC